These 28 T cell receptor beta chains share one sample of origin, sequenced in a study of CD8 T cells in ankylosing spondylitis. Study conclusions and caveats: A motif of 8 or 9 highly homologous TCR beta variants was seen as apparently characteristic of ankylosing spondylitis blood.

One entry per CDR3 protein results from TCRdb running MiXCR on the 5' RACE reads. The sample holds about 440,000 distinct CDR3 sequences, more than 15% seen once. These TCRs are of unknown antigen specificity. Sequenced input: blood, either unsorted or a sorted T cell fraction (not recorded which). The receptor source for this set is a male donor with ankylosing spondylitis.

The V and J genes are TRBV28 and TRBJ1-3; 9 positions agree with TRBD1. From germline, CDR1 is MDHEN and CDR2 SYDVKM. Losses at the gene ends were 5 bases for V and 4 bases for J; bases not matched to a gene: 6. The CDR3 loop spans 15 amino acids. The CDR3 DNA follows: TGTGCCAGCAGTCCCAACAGGGGGCCAGGAAACACCATATATTTT. Its translation: CASSPNRGPGNTIYF. Full variable domain (missing parts from reference TRBV28 and TRBJ1-3): DVKVTQSSRYLVKRTGEKVFLECVQDMDHENMFWYRQDPGLGLRLIYFSYDVKMKEKGDIPEGYSVSREKKERFSLILESASTNQTSMYLCASSPNRGPGNTIYFGEGSWLTVV.

The chain joins TRBV30 to TRBJ1-5; a possible D gene is TRBD1 (5 bases). This CDR3 is built from 14 residues. Germline CDR1 GTSNPN, CDR2 SVGIG (reference sequence). V was clipped by 1 base and J by 4 bases, with 11 bases between them. For the CDR3, the DNA is TGTGCCTGGAGTGGACAGCTCTTTAATCAGCCCCAGCATTTT. The encoded protein is CAWSGQLFNQPQHF.

The chain carries TRBV25-1 and TRBJ2-5, with D possibly being TRBD1 or TRBD2 (5 bases each). This CDR3 has 14 residues. Germline-derived CDR1 and CDR2 are MGHDK and SYGVNS. The V and J ends lost 3 bases and 5 bases respectively, with 13 bases between them. The CDR3 coding sequence is TGTGCCAGCAGTGATGGGCAGGGACCCGAGACCCAGTACTTC. Translation: CASSDGQGPETQYF.

The rearrangement links TRBV12-3 or TRBV12-4 to TRBJ2-5; no clear D. This CDR3 region has 14 residues. V lost 6 bases to trimming and J lost 2 bases, with 13 bases between them. The CDR3 here is CASRTWGSQETQYF. CDR3 in DNA: TGTGCCAGCAGGACCTGGGGATCTCAAGAGACCCAGTACTTC.

J is TRBJ1-2 and V is TRBV28, with TRBD1 matching over 8 bases. CDR3 length equals 14 residues. V shed 6 bases and J 0 bases; nucleotides not matched to a gene: 3. Per the germline V gene, CDR1 is MDHEN and CDR2 is SYDVKM. The CDR3 reads CASRSQGANYGYTF. DNA of the CDR3: TGTGCCAGCAGATCACAGGGGGCTAACTATGGCTACACCTTC.

The chain carries TRBV6-1 and TRBJ1-2, with 7 bases that match TRBD1. The germline V gene has CDR1 MNHNS and CDR2 SASEGT. Trimming took 7 bases from V and 2 from J; bases not matched to a gene: 7. The CDR3 covers 14 residues. The CDR3, as DNA: TGTGCCAGCATGGCCGGGACAGTGAACTATGGCTACACCTTC. It is translated as CASMAGTVNYGYTF.

This clonotype occurred a few times. The rearrangement joins TRBV20-1 to TRBJ2-4; D may be TRBD2 (5 bases). The length of the CDR3 is 14 residues. With 1 base removed from V and 1 base from J, the gap between germline ends came to 8 bases. Looked up from germline, CDR1 is DFQATT and CDR2 is SNEGSKA (reference sequence). The CDR3 sequence: CSARGERAKNIQYF. The CDR3 region has the DNA TGCAGTGCTAGAGGGGAGAGGGCCAAAAACATTCAGTACTTC.

In this sample, this clonotype turned up a few times. The J gene is TRBJ2-1, the V gene TRBV6-1; D may be TRBD2 (7 bases). V was shortened by 2 bases and J by 12 bases, with 14 bases between the two germline ends. CDR3 size: 13 residues. Per germline, CDR1 MNHNS and CDR2 SASEGT. CDR3 in DNA: TGTGCCAGCAGTGAACGGATCGGGGGGCTGCAGTTCTTC. Translation: CASSERIGGLQFF.

The chain employs TRBV5-5 and TRBJ2-5, with TRBD1 matching 10 bases. Germline assignment: CDR1 SGHKS and CDR2 YYEKEE (reference sequence). The CDR3 spans 16 residues. V trimming: 1 base; J trimming: 1 base; junction bases outside the gene matches: 4. The CDR3 here is CASSLLGTGAQETQYF. As DNA, the CDR3 is TGTGCCAGCAGCTTGTTGGGGACAGGGGCCCAAGAGACCCAGTACTTC.

This clonotype was observed a few times. This chain links TRBV10-1 with TRBJ2-3, with 8 bases lining up with TRBD2. Germline loops: CDR1 WNHNN, CDR2 SYGVQD (reference sequence). CDR3 length: 16 amino acids. V lost 0 bases to trimming and J lost 2 bases; unmatched junction nucleotides: 4. CDR3 sequence: CASSESGGGYTDTQYF. For the CDR3, the DNA is TGCGCCAGCAGTGAGTCGGGCGGGGGGTACACAGATACGCAGTATTTT.

This chain links TRBV7-8 with TRBJ1-5; 8 nucleotides agree with TRBD1. Germline V gene lookup returns CDR1 SGHVS and CDR2 FQNEAQ. V was clipped by 0 bases and J by 6 bases; unmatched bases: 4. The CDR3 is 15 amino acids. The DNA for the CDR3 is TGTGCCAGCAGCTTAGCTGGGACAGGCACTCAGCCCCAGCATTTT. Translating gives CASSLAGTGTQPQHF.

This clonotype was counted only a few times. The chain links TRBV10-1 to TRBJ2-7, with D unclear. V lost 0 bases and J 5 bases, leaving 8 bases between the germline ends. The CDR3 has 13 residues. CDR1 is WNHNN and CDR2 is SYGVQD in the germline V gene (reference sequence). The CDR3 DNA follows: TGCGCCAGCAGTGAGTCGTCGTTCAACGAGCAGTACTTC. It codes for CASSESSFNEQYF.

This clonotype was counted only a few times. The CDR3 nucleotides are TGTGCCAGCAGCTTAAACAGGGGGCGGACAGATACGCAGTATTTT. This encodes CASSLNRGRTDTQYF. V gene TRBV7-2 combines with J gene TRBJ2-3, with 9 bases fitting TRBD1. Germline V gene lookup returns CDR1 SGHTA and CDR2 FQGNSA. The ends lost 2 bases at V and 3 bases at J; junction bases unmatched: 3. CDR3 length: 15 residues.

About this clonotype itself: It is unclear where the CDR3 begins or ends on the DNA, so no DNA is shown, and the CDR3 is as TCRdb lists it. The V gene is TRBV20-1, the J gene TRBJ2-2; TRBD1 was called by the table and not checked on the DNA. Counting both end residues, the CDR3 totals 14 amino acids. Germline CDR1 is DFQATT and CDR2 is SNEGSKA (reference sequence). The CDR3 protein is CSARDGGGPGSCFF.

The chain joins TRBV28 to TRBJ1-2; TRBD1 is a possible D gene (5 bases). The CDR3 contains 16 residues. Per the germline V gene, CDR1 is MDHEN and CDR2 is SYDVKM. V lost 5 bases and J lost 0, with 16 bases in between. The CDR3 is CASSTMTVFANYGYTF. DNA of the CDR3: TGTGCCAGCAGTACCATGACAGTATTCGCTAACTATGGCTACACCTTC.

The chain recombines TRBV5-1 with TRBJ2-2; D tentatively fits TRBD1 or TRBD2 (5 bases each). Germline CDR1 SGHRS, CDR2 YFSETQ. Trimming removed 0 bases from V and 0 bases from J, with 9 bases in between. The CDR3 covers 16 residues. CDR3 sequence reads: CASSLGLGANTGELFF. The CDR3 coding sequence is TGCGCCAGCAGCTTGGGTCTGGGGGCGAACACCGGGGAGCTGTTTTTT.

This rearrangement joins TRBV20-1 to TRBJ2-3, with TRBD2 identical over 15 bases. Germline assignment: CDR1 DFQATT and CDR2 SNEGSKA (reference sequence). Losses at the gene ends were 4 bases for V and 4 bases for J; bases not matched to a gene: 12. CDR3 size: 18 residues. The CDR3 loop reads CSATHGLAGGSSADTQYF. The CDR3 DNA is TGCAGTGCTACCCATGGACTAGCGGGAGGGTCTTCGGCAGATACGCAGTATTTT.

This clonotype appeared a few times. This chain uses TRBV5-1 with TRBJ2-2; D is unresolved. Looked up from germline, CDR1 is SGHRS and CDR2 is YFSETQ. V lost 0 bases to trimming and J lost 3 bases, with 12 bases between them. The CDR3 length is 16 residues. The CDR3 DNA reads TGCGCCAGCAGCTTGGAAGCAGGCCGGGACACCGGGGAGCTGTTTTTT. Protein product: CASSLEAGRDTGELFF.

This chain joins TRBV20-1 and TRBJ2-7, with 9 bases identical to TRBD2. Trimming at V came to 0 bases and at J to 5 bases, leaving 20 bases not matched to a gene. Looked up from germline, CDR1 is DFQATT and CDR2 is SNEGSKA (reference sequence). The CDR3 runs 19 residues. CDR3 residues: CSARDPSGKLGASRDEQYF. CDR3 bases: TGCAGTGCTAGAGATCCTAGCGGGAAGCTAGGCGCCTCTCGGGACGAGCAGTACTTC.

This clonotype was found a few times. The V gene is TRBV29-1, the J gene TRBJ1-2; D perhaps matches TRBD1 (6 bases). Germline V gene data show CDR1 as SQVTM and CDR2 as ANQGSEA. The V end was cut by 4 bases, the J end by 8 bases, with 11 bases between. This CDR3 has 11 amino acids. The CDR3 DNA is TGCAGCGTTGGGGACAAGGGAGGCTACACCTTC. Its protein product is CSVGDKGGYTF.

This clonotype was seen repeatedly, ten times or more. The chain combines TRBV5-1 with TRBJ2-3; TRBD2 might be the D (5 bases). Germline V gene sequence: CDR1 SGHRS, CDR2 YFSETQ. This CDR3 comprises 15 residues. V lost 6 bases and J 0 bases, leaving 14 bases between the germline ends. The CDR3 sequence: CASTPTTSSTDTQYF. The CDR3, as DNA: TGCGCCAGCACCCCGACTACCTCTAGCACAGATACGCAGTATTTT.

V and J are TRBV2 and TRBJ1-6; TRBD1 aligns across 7 bases. The CDR3 sequence is 15 residues long. Trimming took 9 bases from V and 0 from J; bases not matched to a gene: 5. Per germline, CDR1 SNHLY and CDR2 FYNNEI. CDR3 nucleotides: TGTGCCAGAGGAGGGACAGTCTCCTATAATTCACCCCTCCACTTT. Amino acids: CARGGTVSYNSPLHF. Full variable domain (outside the CDR3, taken from reference TRBV2 and TRBJ1-6): EPEVTQTPSHQVTQMGQEVILRCVPISNHLYFYWYRQILGQKVEFLVSFYNNEISEKSEIFDDQFSVERPDGSNFTLKIRSTKLEDSAMYFCARGGTVSYNSPLHFGNGTRLTVT.

A few counts support this clonotype. This chain joins TRBV6-1 and TRBJ2-1; D might be TRBD1 or TRBD2, each matching 5 bases. The CDR3 is 15 amino acids. Germline CDR1 and CDR2: MNHNS and SASEGT. The germline V and J ends were trimmed by 8 bases and 6 bases, with 20 bases remaining between them. The CDR3 is CASQQRGAFRNEQFF. DNA of the CDR3: TGTGCCAGCCAACAAAGAGGGGCCTTCCGCAATGAGCAGTTCTTC.

This clonotype was seen ten or more times. The chain couples TRBV5-1 to TRBJ2-3, with D perhaps matching TRBD1 or TRBD2 (5 bases each). CDR3 length: 18 residues. In germline, CDR1 is SGHRS, CDR2 YFSETQ. The V gene lost 0 bases and the J gene lost 0 bases, with 17 bases spanning the gap. The CDR3: CASSLDGAIYISTDTQYF. In nucleotides, the CDR3 is TGCGCCAGCAGCTTGGACGGGGCCATCTATATTAGCACAGATACGCAGTATTTT.

This clonotype was picked up many times. The CDR3 sequence: CASSVQGTVSQETQYF. CDR3 in DNA: TGCGCCAGCAGCGTGCAGGGAACAGTAAGCCAAGAGACCCAGTACTTC. This chain links TRBV5-1 with TRBJ2-5; perhaps TRBD1 as D (5 bases). V gave up 4 bases and J gave up 1 base, with 17 bases separating them. The CDR3 spans 16 residues. In germline, CDR1 is SGHRS, CDR2 YFSETQ.

This clonotype was observed a handful of times. The rearrangement links TRBV7-9 to TRBJ1-4; D might be TRBD1 (5 bases). Trimming cost V 5 bases and J 0 bases, with 13 bases left between them. The CDR3 covers 16 residues. Germline assignment: CDR1 SEHNR and CDR2 FQNEAQ (reference sequence). In DNA, the CDR3 is TGTGCCAGCAGCCATAGACAGCTTGCAACTAATGAAAAACTGTTTTTT. Encoded protein: CASSHRQLATNEKLFF.

The V call is TRBV5-1, the J call TRBJ2-7, with TRBD2 identical over 13 bases. Germline assignment: CDR1 SGHRS and CDR2 YFSETQ. The CDR3 is 18 residues long. The V gene end was trimmed by 1 base and the J gene end by 2 bases; junction bases not matched to a gene: 9. This CDR3 reads CASSLSPAGTSGTYEQYF. CDR3 coding DNA: TGCGCCAGCAGCTTGTCCCCGGCCGGGACTAGCGGGACCTACGAGCAGTACTTC.

This clonotype came up a few times. The rearrangement links TRBV20-1 to TRBJ1-1; D remains unclear. CDR3 size: 13 residues. The V end was cut by 2 bases, the J end by 2 bases, with 9 bases between. CDR1 is DFQATT, CDR2 SNEGSKA, per germline (reference sequence). CDR3 DNA: TGCAGTGCTAGATTTGCGACTAACACTGAAGCTTTCTTT. As protein: CSARFATNTEAFF.